The 7 T cell receptor beta chains reported below all come from one sample, sequenced in a study of cytomegalovirus exposure and HLA in healthy donors. The PCR used 60 Vbeta and 13 Jbeta primers. TCRdb's table, derived via immunoSEQ multiplex PCR, lists solely in-frame clones and lacks some. Of 120,000 to 150,000 clones in the sample, about three quarters are singletons; the top ten hold around 13%. Sequencing input: PBMCs. The receptors were gathered from a man aged 35 to 55 in good health and CMV-seropositive.

This sequence joins TRBV14 and TRBJ2-1; D may be TRBD2 (6 bases). Per germline, CDR1 SGHDN and CDR2 FVKESK. V lost 2 bases and J 3 bases, leaving 14 bases between the germline ends. The length of the CDR3 is 16 residues. The CDR3 loop is CASSQSAGSFYNEQFF. CDR3 sequence (DNA): TGTGCCAGCAGCCAATCTGCCGGGAGCTTCTACAATGAGCAGTTCTTC.

The chain couples TRBV19 to TRBJ1-1; D uncertain. The germline V gene has CDR1 LNHDA and CDR2 SQIVND (reference sequence). The ends were cut back, 4 bases at V and 2 bases at J, with 11 bases in the middle. The CDR3 has 14 residues. The CDR3 region has the DNA TGTGCCAGTAGTACCTACGGGTTAAACACTGAAGCTTTCTTT. Translated: CASSTYGLNTEAFF.

V and J are TRBV30 and TRBJ2-3, with D possibly being TRBD2 (5 bases). Deletions cut 2 bases from V and 2 bases from J, with 23 bases between. The length of the CDR3 is 18 residues. CDR1 and CDR2 (germline): GTSNPN, SVGIG (reference sequence). The CDR3 spells CAWSFRRVFSGNTDTQYF. The CDR3 nucleotides are TGTGCCTGGAGTTTCCGGCGGGTCTTTTCGGGCAACACAGATACGCAGTATTTT.

The chain joins TRBV7-9 to TRBJ2-3; 10 bases match TRBD2. V was clipped by 5 bases and J by 2 bases; unmatched bases: 7. This CDR3 is 16 amino acids long. CDR1 and CDR2 from the germline V gene are SEHNR and FQNEAQ (reference sequence). The CDR3 loop reads CASSRTSGIITDTQYF. In DNA form, the CDR3 reads TGTGCCAGCAGCCGGACTAGCGGAATTATCACAGATACGCAGTATTTT.

V is TRBV25-1 and J is TRBJ2-7, with 14 bases matching TRBD2. Per the germline V gene, CDR1 is MGHDK and CDR2 is SYGVNS. This CDR3 is built from 16 residues. V was clipped by 2 bases and J by 4 bases; unmatched bases: 4. CDR3 in amino acids: CASSERGTSGRYEQYF. CDR3 nucleotides: TGTGCCAGCAGTGAAAGGGGGACTAGCGGGAGATACGAGCAGTACTTC.

Note on this clone: Different DNA sequences within this sample yield the same CDR3. This chain joins TRBV7-9 and TRBJ2-7, with D possibly TRBD2 on 6 matching bases. CDR3 length: 14 amino acids. Per the germline V gene, CDR1 is SEHNR and CDR2 is FQNEAQ (reference sequence). V lost 5 bases, J lost 3 bases, and 14 bases lay in between. CDR3 sequence: CASSPQGLNYEQYF. CDR3 bases: TGTGCCAGCAGCCCCCAGGGACTCAACTACGAGCAGTACTTC.

The V and J genes are TRBV11-2 and TRBJ2-2; tentative D call: TRBD2 (5 bases). CDR3 size: 16 residues. Trimming removed 5 bases at V and 4 bases at J, with 17 bases between. CDR1 is SGHAT and CDR2 is FQNNGV in the germline V gene. In DNA, the CDR3 is TGTGCCAGCAGCCCAAACGCAGGAGAGGGCACCGGGGAGCTGTTTTTT. It translates to CASSPNAGEGTGELFF. Full variable domain (outside the CDR3, taken from reference TRBV11-2 and TRBJ2-2): EAGVAQSPRYKIIEKRQSVAFWCNPISGHATLYWYQQILGQGPKLLIQFQNNGVVDDSQLPKDRFSAERLKGVDSTLKIQPAKLEDSAVYLCASSPNAGEGTGELFFGEGSRLTVL.